This T cell receptor (beta chain) was profiled in a study of blood T cell repertoires in COVID-19 (TCRdb year 2020). About the investigation overall: Collaborator samples came from the United States, Italy and Spain and covered acute and convalescent phases of COVID-19. The prospective study material was composed of cDNA or gDNA derived from T cells, B-cell-depleted T cells, or PBMCs. Nearly every sample came with metadata listing a de-identified subject ID, COVID-19 status, age in years and sex. Samples were obtained from the ongoing ImmuneRACE study (first 160 participants) and from some 1,200 subjects provided by 6 global collaborators. Where available, HLA class I and class II types were obtained from metadata supplied by the sample provider rather than from assay-based typing. Subjects who had been exposed to COVID-19, were actively infected with it, or had recovered from it provided the deeply sampled blood TCRbeta repertoires that made up the dataset. A freely available public database, intended as a resource for researchers studying the immune response to SARS-CoV-2, is where the repertoires were released. Broader findings and caveats from the paper: How much clinical and demographic metadata was included differed by source and by participant, and the metadata was provided uncurated.

The CDR3, from cysteine to phenylalanine, totals 14 residues. The sequence is cut down to CDR3 DNA, 42 bases in frame from base 1. Reading the germline V gene gives CDR1 KGHSH and CDR2 LQKENI. Trimming removed 2 bases from V and 8 bases from J; the gene matches leave 8 bases unexplained. As regards this clone: What antigen it recognizes has not been identified. No clone much larger than this one lies a single base away; base qualities are absent.

At one collaborating source in Seattle, patients were enrolled during active infection and were followed longitudinally through the course of disease. Collaborating institutions collected whole blood in K2EDTA tubes following their own protocols. For TCRbeta analysis, collaborators shipped samples in one of three forms: frozen whole blood, isolated PBMCs, or DNA extracted from either of those sample types. TCRbeta CDR3 regions were amplified from genomic DNA by means of the immunoSEQ Assay, a bias-controlled multiplex PCR. Under the source paper's analysis protocol: The number of nucleated cells in each sample was estimated by amplification of reference gene primers within the assay. To quantify the absolute abundance of each unique TCRbeta CDR3 rearrangement, sequence reads were collapsed and filtered. For each sample, productive Simpson clonality was calculated by taking the square root of Simpson's diversity index across productive rearrangements. TCRdb's version of the immuneACCESS table is confined to in-frame rearrangements and falls short of the full clone set. An unresolved V gene accounts for under half of the shortfall where checked; the remainder is of unknown origin. V, J and clone size derive from that table, while D and trimming were established from the DNA sequence. This sample gives about 52,000 clones in total; 81% of them show up just once. Over 20% of the sample comes from the top ten.

This TCR came from a woman of 80 years or more with COVID-19, enrolled during active disease. The chain links TRBV18 with TRBJ1-2; 7 nucleotides in the junction match TRBD1. Sequencing was carried out using peripheral blood. For the CDR3, the sequence is CASSPSTGENGYTF. The DNA is as follows: TGTGCCAGCTCACCAAGCACAGGGGAGAACGGCTACACCTTC.